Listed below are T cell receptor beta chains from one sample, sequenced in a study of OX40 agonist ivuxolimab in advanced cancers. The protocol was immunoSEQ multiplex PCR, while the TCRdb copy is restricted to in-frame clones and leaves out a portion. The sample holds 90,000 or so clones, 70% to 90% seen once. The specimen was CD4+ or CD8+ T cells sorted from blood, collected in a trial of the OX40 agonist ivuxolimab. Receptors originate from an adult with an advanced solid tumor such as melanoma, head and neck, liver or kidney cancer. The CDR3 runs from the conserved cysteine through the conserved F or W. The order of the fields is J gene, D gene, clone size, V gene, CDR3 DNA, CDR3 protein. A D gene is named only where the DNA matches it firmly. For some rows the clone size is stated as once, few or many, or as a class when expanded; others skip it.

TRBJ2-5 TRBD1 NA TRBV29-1 TGCAGCGTTCCGGCCCGGACAGGGGAAGAGACCCAGTACTTC CSVPARTGEETQYF
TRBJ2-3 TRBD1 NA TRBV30 TGTGCCTGGAGTGTCCCCGAGGGGGCAAACGCAGATACGCAGTATTTT CAWSVPEGANADTQYF
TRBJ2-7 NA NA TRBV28 TGTGCCAGCAGTTTATTTGCGGGGGCGCCGAATGAGCAGTACTTC CASSLFAGAPNEQYF
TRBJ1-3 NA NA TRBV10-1 TGCGCCAGCAGTGACAGCACGAGGGGTGGAAACACCATATATTTT CASSDSTRGGNTIYF
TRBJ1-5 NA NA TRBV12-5 TGTGCTAGTGGTTCGCTCAATCAGCCCCAGCATTTT CASGSLNQPQHF
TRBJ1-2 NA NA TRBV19 TGTGCCAGTAGTATAGATCGGGGAGGGGCGGAAACCTTC CASSIDRGGAETF
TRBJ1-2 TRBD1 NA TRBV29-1 TGCAGCGTCCCGAGGAGGGACAGACGGAGTGGCTACACCTTC CSVPRRDRRSGYTF
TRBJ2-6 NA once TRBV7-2 TGTGCCAGCAGCCCAGGCAGCTCTGGGGCCAACGTCCTGACTTTC CASSPGSSGANVLTF
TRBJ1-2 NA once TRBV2 TGTGCCAGCGGGCAGAATAACTATGGCTACACCTTC CASGQNNYGYTF
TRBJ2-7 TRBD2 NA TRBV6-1 TGTGCCAGCAGTCGGACTAGCGGTTCCTACGAGCAGTACTTC CASSRTSGSYEQYF
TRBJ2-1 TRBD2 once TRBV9 TGTGCCAGCAGCGGACACCTGGGAGCGGGAGTTAGGGGTGAGCAGTTCTTC CASSGHLGAGVRGEQFF
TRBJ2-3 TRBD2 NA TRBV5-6 TGTGCCAGCAGCTTCCGAACCGCGGGAGCGGGAGATACGCAGTATTTT CASSFRTAGAGDTQYF
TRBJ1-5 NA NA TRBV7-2 TGTGCCAGCAGCTTAAACTCGGCGGGTTCCCAGCCCCAGCATTTT CASSLNSAGSQPQHF
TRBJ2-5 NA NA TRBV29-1 TGCAGCGCCACAGGGTTCGGCCAAGAGACCCAGTACTTC CSATGFGQETQYF
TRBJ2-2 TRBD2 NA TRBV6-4 TGTGCCAGCAGTGTTGGTCTAGCGGGGAACACCGGGGAGCTGTTTTTT CASSVGLAGNTGELFF
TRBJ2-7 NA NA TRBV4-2 TGTGCCAGCAGCGCCGCTATGCGGCAGTACTTC CASSAAMRQYF
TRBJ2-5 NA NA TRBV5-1 TGCGCCAGCAGCTTGGGTCTTATGCTCGGCAGCCAAGAGACCCAGTACTTC CASSLGLMLGSQETQYF
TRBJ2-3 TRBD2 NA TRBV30 TGTGCCTGGAGTTTAGCGGGAGATACGCAGTATTTT CAWSLAGDTQYF
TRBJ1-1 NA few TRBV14 TGTGCCAGCAGCCCGACAGGCCTGAACACTGAAGCTTTCTTT CASSPTGLNTEAFF
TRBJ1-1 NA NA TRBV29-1 TGCAGCGTTGGCAGCATGAACACTGAAGCTTTCTTT CSVGSMNTEAFF
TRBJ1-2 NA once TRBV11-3 TGTGCCAGCAGCTTAGCGTCAGGGGATCATGGCTACACCTTC CASSLASGDHGYTF
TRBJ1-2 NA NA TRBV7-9 TGTGCCAGCAGCCCAAGTTTAGCGACCCATACCCGCACCTTC CASSPSLATHTRTF
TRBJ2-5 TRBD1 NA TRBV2 TGTGCCAGCAGAAACCCGACAGGGACACAAGAGACCCAGTACTTC CASRNPTGTQETQYF